These T cell receptor beta chains were read from a single sample in a study of beta chain features in type 1 diabetes. Sequenced by immunoSEQ multiplex PCR; TCRdb stores in-frame clones only, minus some. The repertoire has around 690,000 clones, under 15% of them found once; the top ten carry more than 0.09%. The source material was naive CD4+ T cells from blood. The receptors stem from a man aged 25 to 40 with type 1 diabetes. The CDR3 runs from the conserved cysteine through the conserved F or W. The order of the fields is CDR3 DNA, CDR3 protein, V gene, D gene, J gene, clone size. D genes are given only for firm matches. A clone size is listed for some rows: how often the clone was seen (once, few, many), or a class if it is expanded.

CDR3nt: TGTGCCAGCAGCCCCCGGACAGGGGGTAGCTCCTACGAGCAGTACTTC; CDR3aa: CASSPRTGGSSYEQYF; v_gene: TRBV7-9; d_gene: TRBD1; j_gene: TRBJ2-7; abundance: few
CDR3nt: TGTGCCAGCAGCTTAGGACCTGAAGAGACCCAGTACTTC; CDR3aa: CASSLGPEETQYF; v_gene: TRBV5-5; d_gene: -; j_gene: TRBJ2-5; abundance: few
CDR3nt: TGTGCCAGCAGATCTGGACAGCCGAACACTGAAGCTTTCTTT; CDR3aa: CASRSGQPNTEAFF; v_gene: TRBV6-5; d_gene: -; j_gene: TRBJ1-1; abundance: few
CDR3nt: TGTGCCAGCAGCTTGTCGGCCGGGAAGAACACTGAAGCTTTCTTT; CDR3aa: CASSLSAGKNTEAFF; v_gene: TRBV5-6; d_gene: -; j_gene: TRBJ1-1; abundance: few
CDR3nt: TGTGCCAGCAGCGCCCGGAGGCGGGGGGACCAAGAGACCCAGTACTTC; CDR3aa: CASSARRRGDQETQYF; v_gene: TRBV5-4; d_gene: TRBD2; j_gene: TRBJ2-5; abundance: few
CDR3nt: TGCAGCGTGGGGACAGGGAGGGAGACCCAGTACTTC; CDR3aa: CSVGTGRETQYF; v_gene: TRBV29-1; d_gene: TRBD1; j_gene: TRBJ2-5; abundance: -
CDR3nt: TGTGCCAGCAATGGGATGACCTATAATTCACCCCTCCACTTT; CDR3aa: CASNGMTYNSPLHF; v_gene: TRBV7-2; d_gene: -; j_gene: TRBJ1-6; abundance: -
CDR3nt: TGTGCCAGCAGTTTTGAATACGGGCTGGGTCCGAACACCGGGGAGCTGTTTTTT; CDR3aa: CASSFEYGLGPNTGELFF; v_gene: TRBV27; d_gene: -; j_gene: TRBJ2-2; abundance: once
CDR3nt: TGTGCCAGCAGCGCAGGACAGGGGGCGGATACTGAAGCTTTCTTT; CDR3aa: CASSAGQGADTEAFF; v_gene: TRBV9; d_gene: TRBD1; j_gene: TRBJ1-1; abundance: few
CDR3nt: TGTGCCAGCAGCTTGCAGGGTTTCGAGACCGGGGAGCTGTTTTTT; CDR3aa: CASSLQGFETGELFF; v_gene: TRBV9; d_gene: -; j_gene: TRBJ2-2; abundance: few
CDR3nt: TGTGCCAGCAGCTTAGTTAACACTGAAGCTTTCTTT; CDR3aa: CASSLVNTEAFF; v_gene: TRBV7-9; d_gene: -; j_gene: TRBJ1-1; abundance: few
CDR3nt: TGTGCCAGCAGCCCGGAGGGCTCTGGGGCCAACGTCCTGACTTTC; CDR3aa: CASSPEGSGANVLTF; v_gene: TRBV7-8; d_gene: -; j_gene: TRBJ2-6; abundance: -
CDR3nt: TGTGCCAGCAGAACCCCCGGTGCTTACACTGAAGCTTTCTTT; CDR3aa: CASRTPGAYTEAFF; v_gene: TRBV7-2; d_gene: -; j_gene: TRBJ1-1; abundance: few
CDR3nt: TGTGCTAGTCATACAGGCGGCCTCGGGGCTGAAGCTTTCTTT; CDR3aa: CASHTGGLGAEAFF; v_gene: TRBV12-5; d_gene: -; j_gene: TRBJ1-1; abundance: few
CDR3nt: TGTGCCAGCAGCTACGCGGGACAGGGTTTTAGCTACACCTTC; CDR3aa: CASSYAGQGFSYTF; v_gene: TRBV6-5; d_gene: TRBD1; j_gene: TRBJ1-2; abundance: few
CDR3nt: TGCGCCAGCAGCCAAGAGGGGGACAACTACGAGCAGTACTTC; CDR3aa: CASSQEGDNYEQYF; v_gene: TRBV4-3; d_gene: -; j_gene: TRBJ2-7; abundance: few
CDR3nt: TGTGCCAGCAGCTCTCCCGAAGGAGGGGAGACCCAGTACTTC; CDR3aa: CASSSPEGGETQYF; v_gene: TRBV7-2; d_gene: -; j_gene: TRBJ2-5; abundance: -
CDR3nt: TGCGCCAGCAGCAGCGGGGGAACTAATGAAAAACTGTTTTTT; CDR3aa: CASSSGGTNEKLFF; v_gene: TRBV4-3; d_gene: -; j_gene: TRBJ1-4; abundance: few
CDR3nt: TGCGCCAGCAGCCAAGATCCTACAGGGGGAGAGACCCAGTACTTC; CDR3aa: CASSQDPTGGETQYF; v_gene: TRBV4-3; d_gene: TRBD1; j_gene: TRBJ2-5; abundance: few
CDR3nt: TGTGCTAGTGGTTTGGTACGGGAGGCCGAGCCCGGGACGCAGTATTTT; CDR3aa: CASGLVREAEPGTQYF; v_gene: TRBV12-5; d_gene: TRBD2; j_gene: TRBJ2-3; abundance: -
CDR3nt: TGTGCCAGCAGCCCGAGCCCGGGACCAAGTACAGATACGCAGTATTTT; CDR3aa: CASSPSPGPSTDTQYF; v_gene: TRBV7-2; d_gene: -; j_gene: TRBJ2-3; abundance: -
CDR3nt: TGTGCCAGCAGGGGGAGCCCTTATGGCTACACCTTC; CDR3aa: CASRGSPYGYTF; v_gene: TRBV28; d_gene: -; j_gene: TRBJ1-2; abundance: -
CDR3nt: TGTGCCAGCAGCGTTAGGCCAGATGGCAAAAACATTCAGTACTTC; CDR3aa: CASSVRPDGKNIQYF; v_gene: TRBV9; d_gene: -; j_gene: TRBJ2-4; abundance: -
CDR3nt: TGTGCCAGCTCACCCCGGGGCGAAACCCAGTACTTC; CDR3aa: CASSPRGETQYF; v_gene: TRBV18; d_gene: -; j_gene: TRBJ2-5; abundance: few
CDR3nt: TGTGCCAGCAGCTTACGGCAGGGGGTCAAGCCCCAGTACTTC; CDR3aa: CASSLRQGVKPQYF; v_gene: TRBV11-2; d_gene: TRBD1; j_gene: TRBJ2-5; abundance: few
CDR3nt: TGTGCCAGCAGTCGGAACCTCGGGACCCTTTACGAGCAGTACTTC; CDR3aa: CASSRNLGTLYEQYF; v_gene: TRBV27; d_gene: -; j_gene: TRBJ2-7; abundance: -
CDR3nt: TGTGCCAGCAGCCCGGGAGGTGGGCGCAGAAACACTGAAGCTTTCTTT; CDR3aa: CASSPGGGRRNTEAFF; v_gene: TRBV7-9; d_gene: -; j_gene: TRBJ1-1; abundance: -
CDR3nt: TGTGCCAGCAGCCTCGAAGAAGGGGGCACCTATGGCTACACCTTC; CDR3aa: CASSLEEGGTYGYTF; v_gene: TRBV5-6; d_gene: TRBD1; j_gene: TRBJ1-2; abundance: few
CDR3nt: TGTGCCAGCAGCCGGGGGGGTTACAATGAGCAGTTCTTC; CDR3aa: CASSRGGYNEQFF; v_gene: TRBV7-2; d_gene: TRBD2; j_gene: TRBJ2-1; abundance: -
CDR3nt: TGTGCCAGTAGTCCCGGGCCTGATACGGGATCGCATGGCTACACCTTC; CDR3aa: CASSPGPDTGSHGYTF; v_gene: TRBV19; d_gene: -; j_gene: TRBJ1-2; abundance: -
CDR3nt: TGTGCCATCAGTGAAGTCATAGGACAGCCGTATGAAAAACTGTTTTTT; CDR3aa: CAISEVIGQPYEKLFF; v_gene: TRBV10-3; d_gene: -; j_gene: TRBJ1-4; abundance: few
CDR3nt: TGTGCCAGCAGCAACAGCGGGGGGATCACAGATACGCAGTATTTT; CDR3aa: CASSNSGGITDTQYF; v_gene: TRBV6-4; d_gene: TRBD2; j_gene: TRBJ2-3; abundance: -
CDR3nt: TGTGCCAGCAGTGGCGACGGTAATGAAAAACTGTTTTTT; CDR3aa: CASSGDGNEKLFF; v_gene: TRBV2; d_gene: -; j_gene: TRBJ1-4; abundance: -
CDR3nt: TGCGCCAGCAGCTTAAGGGTTGAGGATTCACCCCTCCACTTT; CDR3aa: CASSLRVEDSPLHF; v_gene: TRBV5-1; d_gene: -; j_gene: TRBJ1-6; abundance: -
CDR3nt: TGCGCCAGCAGCTCCACCGGGACCGGAGGCTACACCTTC; CDR3aa: CASSSTGTGGYTF; v_gene: TRBV5-1; d_gene: -; j_gene: TRBJ1-2; abundance: few
CDR3nt: TGTGCCAGCAGCCAAGATCCGTTGGGCAGTGAGCAGTTCTTC; CDR3aa: CASSQDPLGSEQFF; v_gene: TRBV14; d_gene: -; j_gene: TRBJ2-1; abundance: many
CDR3nt: TGTGCCAGCAGGGATGGACAGGGGCCCCTGAAACGCTACACCTTC; CDR3aa: CASRDGQGPLKRYTF; v_gene: TRBV2; d_gene: TRBD1; j_gene: TRBJ1-2; abundance: few
CDR3nt: TGCGCCAGCAGCCAAGATATCAGGGTTGGAAACACCATATATTTT; CDR3aa: CASSQDIRVGNTIYF; v_gene: TRBV4-3; d_gene: -; j_gene: TRBJ1-3; abundance: few
CDR3nt: TGTGCCAGCAGCCCGGTGTTAATGGCAACTAATGAAAAACTGTTTTTT; CDR3aa: CASSPVLMATNEKLFF; v_gene: TRBV7-2; d_gene: -; j_gene: TRBJ1-4; abundance: few
CDR3nt: TGTGCCAGCAGTTCACTGACCGGGACAGGCACCTACGAGCAGTACTTC; CDR3aa: CASSSLTGTGTYEQYF; v_gene: TRBV27; d_gene: TRBD1; j_gene: TRBJ2-7; abundance: -
CDR3nt: TGCGCCAGCAGCCAAGGCCCGGCGGGGGTAGAGACCCAGTACTTC; CDR3aa: CASSQGPAGVETQYF; v_gene: TRBV4-3; d_gene: TRBD2; j_gene: TRBJ2-5; abundance: -
CDR3nt: TGCGCCAGCAGCCACGCGGGTGAACAGTACTTC; CDR3aa: CASSHAGEQYF; v_gene: TRBV4-3; d_gene: -; j_gene: TRBJ2-7; abundance: -
CDR3nt: TGTGCCAGCAGCACTAGGGACGGACCACAAGAGACCCAGTACTTC; CDR3aa: CASSTRDGPQETQYF; v_gene: TRBV7-8; d_gene: -; j_gene: TRBJ2-5; abundance: -
CDR3nt: TGCGCCAGCCGGCAGAGTCTAGGAGGTTCACCCCTCCACTTT; CDR3aa: CASRQSLGGSPLHF; v_gene: TRBV5-1; d_gene: -; j_gene: TRBJ1-6; abundance: -
CDR3nt: TGTGCCAGCAGCTTCGGCCATACTGGAAGCAATCAGCCCCAGCATTTT; CDR3aa: CASSFGHTGSNQPQHF; v_gene: TRBV7-2; d_gene: -; j_gene: TRBJ1-5; abundance: -
CDR3nt: TGTGCCAGCACCCCGAGCGCCTACGAGCAGTACTTC; CDR3aa: CASTPSAYEQYF; v_gene: TRBV7-9; d_gene: -; j_gene: TRBJ2-7; abundance: few